The entry below describes one T cell receptor (beta chain). The antigen is unknown. The data stem from a study of T cell responses to AZD1222 COVID-19 vaccine. CDR1 MNHNS and CDR2 SASEGT come from the germline V gene. V lost 2 bases and J 0 bases, leaving 10 bases between the germline ends. This CDR3 spans 15 amino acids. Study observations and caveats: Receipt of two AZD1222 doses was followed by a rise in Spike-specific TCR breadth and depth.

Sequencing was performed with immunoSEQ multiplex PCR; in TCRdb, only in-frame clones are kept and a portion is missing. The sample includes approximately 180,000 clones, approximately 94% seen only once; the top ten take 2.6%. J is TRBJ1-1 and V is TRBV6-1; no firm D call. The receptor was isolated from an adult in good health. Specimen: peripheral blood, collected on day 0 of AZD1222 vaccination. The CDR3: CASSEFRVMNTEAFF. The CDR3 coding sequence is TGTGCCAGCAGTGAATTTCGGGTCATGAACACTGAAGCTTTCTTT.